This T cell receptor delta chain stems from a study of DNA immune sequencing with unique molecular identifiers (dated by TCRdb to 2020 to 2021). Background on the whole study: Immunomagnetic cell separation was used to enrich gammadelta T cells from buffy coats, and the genomic DNA of the enriched gammadelta T cells was then sequenced. Healthy individuals were used as donors, and sorted peripheral blood gammadelta T cells were profiled from ten to eleven of these donors. Fluorescence-activated cell sorting was used to enrich gammadelta T cells from the PBMC of 10 healthy individuals. For the enriched versus non-enriched comparison, approximately 100 ng enriched gammadelta T-cell DNA and roughly 1 ug non-enriched PBMC DNA were sequenced. Validation of the sequencing method was done both on synthetic reference molecules and on blood samples taken from healthy individuals. An ultrasensitive DNA-based TRD repertoire sequencing method using PCR-introduced unique molecular identifiers was developed and validated in the study. Study-wide conclusions, independent of this receptor: The primer-based approach cannot detect novel TRD sequences that are not targeted by the primers. Among clonotypes in healthy donors, TRDV2 paired with TRDJ1 was identified as the most common TRD rearrangement. TRD repertoire diversity differed among healthy donors, and several donors were highly oligoclonal, with the top 5 clonotypes making up more than half of productive molecules.

The library was produced with multiplex PCR. A 32-plex assay amplified the genomic DNA, with primers for all 8 TRDV and 4 TRDJ genes spanning the CDR3. A 12-nucleotide UMI was introduced during around 3 barcoding PCR cycles, after which a second PCR was performed with Illumina adapter primers. AMPure XP beads were used to purify the libraries, and library quality was checked on a Fragment Analyzer using the HS NGS Fragment kit. Sequencing used an Illumina MiniSeq mid-output kit with 20% PhiX and 150 cycles of paired-end reads. On the authors' methods: Reads were processed with MIGEC version 1.2.9 to group reads by UMI and build error-corrected consensus sequences. For post-processing, modified scripts from VDJtools version 1.2.1 were used together with the tcR R package. TCRdb processed the public reads again with the CATT caller, after which rows with matching DNA were combined. TCRdb's processing, not the study's, gives the V and J calls here. The sample profile shows about 2,500 delta-chain clones; 14% of them were found once. The ten biggest clones cover about 20% of the sample.

This clone is medium-sized (0.01 to 0.1%) in terms of sample share. Its antigen is unknown. One base away there is no much larger clone; base qualities are not given. At the junction V is shortened by 0 bases and J by 2 bases, with 10 bases in between. The germline V gene (reference sequence) sets CDR1 to TVYSNPD and CDR2 to GDNSRS. The CDR3 numbers 13 residues from cysteine through phenylalanine. The kept DNA is CDR3 alone, 39 bases in frame from the first base. The source of this sequence is a human donor in good health. Material for sequencing was gamma-delta T cells from PBMCs. The chain couples TRDV3 to TRDJ1; the D gene cannot be named for sure. For the CDR3, the sequence is CAFRVGGTDKLIF. The nucleotide sequence reads as follows: TGTGCCTTTAGGGTAGGAGGAACCGATAAACTCATCTTT.